The source of this TCR beta chain is a study of T-cell reconstitution after alpha-beta-depleted transplantation in children. TCRbeta library preparation incorporated unique molecular identifiers. TCRdb called the PCR reads again in MiXCR, with one record for every CDR3 protein. The data show hundreds of thousands of distinct CDR3 sequences, around 17% seen once. With 4 bases clipped from V and 3 bases from J, the junction kept 8 bases outside the gene matches. The CDR3 spans 15 residues. Looked up from germline, CDR1 is SGHTA and CDR2 is FQGTGA. A few counts support this clonotype. The V and J genes are TRBV7-3 and TRBJ2-7, with TRBD1 identical over 8 bases. This TCR was recovered from a human donor who donated a stem cell graft to a child with acute lymphoblastic leukemia. This sample comprised PBMCs from the stem cell graft donor, obtained from the stem cell graft. CDR3 DNA: TGTGCCAGCAGCTCTGGGACAGGTAGAGACTACGAGCAGTACTTC. This encodes CASSSGTGRDYEQYF. Drawing the rest from reference TRBV7-3 and TRBJ2-7, the complete variable domain is GAGVSQTPSNKVTEKGKYVELRCDPISGHTALYWYRQSLGQGPEFLIYFQGTGAADDSGLPNDRFFAVRPEGSVSTLKIQRTERGDSAVYLCASSSGTGRDYEQYFGPGTRLTVT.